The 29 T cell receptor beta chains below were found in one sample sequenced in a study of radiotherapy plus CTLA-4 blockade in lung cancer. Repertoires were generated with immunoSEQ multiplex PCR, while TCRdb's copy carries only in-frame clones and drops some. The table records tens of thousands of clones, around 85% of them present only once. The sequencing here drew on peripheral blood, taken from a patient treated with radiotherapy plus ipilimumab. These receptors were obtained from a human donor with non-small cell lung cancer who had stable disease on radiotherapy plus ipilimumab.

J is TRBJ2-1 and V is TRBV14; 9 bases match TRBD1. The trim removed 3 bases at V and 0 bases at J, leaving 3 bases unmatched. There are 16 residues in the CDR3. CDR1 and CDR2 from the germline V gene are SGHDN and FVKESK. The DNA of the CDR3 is TGTGCCAGCAGCCATACAGGGGGCCTCTCCTACAATGAGCAGTTCTTC. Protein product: CASSHTGGLSYNEQFF.

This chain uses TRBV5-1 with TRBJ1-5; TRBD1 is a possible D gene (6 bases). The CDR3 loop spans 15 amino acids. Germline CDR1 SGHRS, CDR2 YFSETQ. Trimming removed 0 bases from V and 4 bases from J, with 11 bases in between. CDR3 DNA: TGCGCCAGCAGCTTGGATCTCCAGGGGAATCAGCCCCAGCATTTT. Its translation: CASSLDLQGNQPQHF.

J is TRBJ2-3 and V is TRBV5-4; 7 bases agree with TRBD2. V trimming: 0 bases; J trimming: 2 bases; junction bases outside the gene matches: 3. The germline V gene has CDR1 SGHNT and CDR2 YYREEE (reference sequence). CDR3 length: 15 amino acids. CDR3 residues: CASSLAGGHTDTQYF. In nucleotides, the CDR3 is TGTGCCAGCAGCTTGGCGGGGGGTCACACAGATACGCAGTATTTT.

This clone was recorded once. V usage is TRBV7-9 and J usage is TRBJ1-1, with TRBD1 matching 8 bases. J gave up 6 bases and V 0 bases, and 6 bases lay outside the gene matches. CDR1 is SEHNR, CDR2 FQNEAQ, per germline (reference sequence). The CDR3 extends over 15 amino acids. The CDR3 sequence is CASSLAQGARAEAFF. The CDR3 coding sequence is TGTGCCAGCAGCTTAGCGCAGGGGGCGCGGGCTGAAGCTTTCTTT.

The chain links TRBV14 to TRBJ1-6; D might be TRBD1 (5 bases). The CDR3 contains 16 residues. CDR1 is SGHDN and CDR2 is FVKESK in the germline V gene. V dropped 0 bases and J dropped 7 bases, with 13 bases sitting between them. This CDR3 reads CASSQDFGRDNSPLHF. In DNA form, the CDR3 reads TGTGCCAGCAGCCAAGATTTTGGCAGGGACAATTCACCCCTCCACTTT.

The CDR3 is CASSLTGDQPQHF. CDR3 sequence (DNA): TGTGCCAGCAGCTTGACGGGAGATCAGCCCCAGCATTTT. V usage is TRBV11-2 and J usage is TRBJ1-5; D not certain. The CDR3 runs to 13 residues. Trimming pared 3 bases from V and 5 bases from J, leaving 8 bases between. The V gene's germline CDR1 is SGHAT and CDR2 FQNNGV. The entire variable domain, with the rest obtained from reference TRBV11-2 and TRBJ1-5, is as follows: EAGVAQSPRYKIIEKRQSVAFWCNPISGHATLYWYQQILGQGPKLLIQFQNNGVVDDSQLPKDRFSAERLKGVDSTLKIQPAKLEDSAVYLCASSLTGDQPQHFGDGTRLSIL.

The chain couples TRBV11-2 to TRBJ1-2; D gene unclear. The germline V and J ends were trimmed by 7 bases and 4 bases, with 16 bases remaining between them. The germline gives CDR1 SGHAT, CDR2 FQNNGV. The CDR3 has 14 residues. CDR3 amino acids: CASTPGQLLYGYTF. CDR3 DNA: TGTGCCAGCACCCCCGGTCAACTCCTCTATGGCTACACCTTC. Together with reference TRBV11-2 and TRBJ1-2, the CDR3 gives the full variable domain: EAGVAQSPRYKIIEKRQSVAFWCNPISGHATLYWYQQILGQGPKLLIQFQNNGVVDDSQLPKDRFSAERLKGVDSTLKIQPAKLEDSAVYLCASTPGQLLYGYTFGSGTRLTVV.

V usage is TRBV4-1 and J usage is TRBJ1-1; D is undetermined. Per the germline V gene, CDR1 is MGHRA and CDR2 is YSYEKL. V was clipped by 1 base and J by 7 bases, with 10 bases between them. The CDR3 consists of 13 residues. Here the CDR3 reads CASSQGPHNEAFF. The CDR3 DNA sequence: TGCGCCAGCAGCCAAGGGCCACACAATGAAGCTTTCTTT.

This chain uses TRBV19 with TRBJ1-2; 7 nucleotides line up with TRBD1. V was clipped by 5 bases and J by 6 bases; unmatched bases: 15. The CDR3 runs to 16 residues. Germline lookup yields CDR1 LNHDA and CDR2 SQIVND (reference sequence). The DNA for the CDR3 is TGTGCCAGTAGTCATAGGGATGTAGGGGGCGCTGATGGCTACACCTTC. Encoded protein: CASSHRDVGGADGYTF.

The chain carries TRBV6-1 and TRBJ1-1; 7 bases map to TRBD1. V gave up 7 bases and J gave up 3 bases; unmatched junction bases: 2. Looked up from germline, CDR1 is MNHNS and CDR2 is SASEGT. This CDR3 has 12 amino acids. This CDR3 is CASIRGDTEAFF. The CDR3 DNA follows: TGTGCCAGCATCAGGGGGGACACTGAAGCTTTCTTT.

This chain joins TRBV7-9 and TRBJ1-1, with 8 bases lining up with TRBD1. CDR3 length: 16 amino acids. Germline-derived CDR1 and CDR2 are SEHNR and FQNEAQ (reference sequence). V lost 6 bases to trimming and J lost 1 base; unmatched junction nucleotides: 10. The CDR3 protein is CASRGLAGGENTEAFF. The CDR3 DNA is TGTGCCAGCAGAGGCTTGGCAGGGGGCGAGAACACTGAAGCTTTCTTT.

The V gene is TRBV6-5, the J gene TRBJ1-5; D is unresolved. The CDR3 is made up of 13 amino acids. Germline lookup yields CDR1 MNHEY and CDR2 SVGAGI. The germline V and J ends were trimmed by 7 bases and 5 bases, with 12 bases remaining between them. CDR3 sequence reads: CASTQNPDQPQHF. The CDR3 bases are TGTGCCAGCACCCAAAATCCGGATCAGCCCCAGCATTTT.

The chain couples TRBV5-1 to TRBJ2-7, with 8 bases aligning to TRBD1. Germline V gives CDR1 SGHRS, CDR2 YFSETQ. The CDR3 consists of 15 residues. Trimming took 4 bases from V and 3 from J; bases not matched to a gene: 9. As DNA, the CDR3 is TGCGCCAGCAGCGAACGACAGGGGCAATTCTACGAGCAGTACTTC. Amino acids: CASSERQGQFYEQYF.

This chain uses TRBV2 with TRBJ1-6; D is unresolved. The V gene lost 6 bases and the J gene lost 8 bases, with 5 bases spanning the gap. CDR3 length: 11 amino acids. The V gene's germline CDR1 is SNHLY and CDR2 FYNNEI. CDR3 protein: CASSLYSPLHF. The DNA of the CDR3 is TGTGCCAGCAGCCTATATTCACCCCTCCACTTT. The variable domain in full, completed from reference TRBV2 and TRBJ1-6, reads EPEVTQTPSHQVTQMGQEVILRCVPISNHLYFYWYRQILGQKVEFLVSFYNNEISEKSEIFDDQFSVERPDGSNFTLKIRSTKLEDSAMYFCASSLYSPLHFGNGTRLTVT.

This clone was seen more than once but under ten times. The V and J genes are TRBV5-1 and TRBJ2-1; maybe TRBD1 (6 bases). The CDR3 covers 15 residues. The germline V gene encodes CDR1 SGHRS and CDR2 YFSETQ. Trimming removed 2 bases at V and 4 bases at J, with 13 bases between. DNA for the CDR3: TGCGCCAGCAGCTTCAGGGGTTATGGGTACAATGAGCAGTTCTTC. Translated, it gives CASSFRGYGYNEQFF.

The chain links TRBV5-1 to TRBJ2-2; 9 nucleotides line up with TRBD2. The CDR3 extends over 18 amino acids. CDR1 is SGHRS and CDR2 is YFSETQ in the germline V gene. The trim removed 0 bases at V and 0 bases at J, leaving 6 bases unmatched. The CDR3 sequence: CASSLEVAGAANTGELFF. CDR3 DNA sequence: TGCGCCAGCAGCTTGGAAGTAGCGGGGGCCGCGAACACCGGGGAGCTGTTTTTT.

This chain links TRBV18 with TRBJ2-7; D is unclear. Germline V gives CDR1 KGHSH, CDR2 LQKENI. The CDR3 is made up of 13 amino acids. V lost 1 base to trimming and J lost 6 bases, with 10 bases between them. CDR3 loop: CASSPQAQAEQYF. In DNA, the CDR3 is TGTGCCAGCTCACCACAGGCTCAGGCCGAGCAGTACTTC.

CDR3 nucleotides: TGTGCCAGCAGCTTAGAAGGGTACATGAACACTGAAGCTTTCTTT. Protein sequence: CASSLEGYMNTEAFF. The chain carries TRBV7-9 and TRBJ1-1; D gene ambiguous. This CDR3 region has 15 residues. Trimming cost V 1 base and J 0 bases, with 9 bases left between them. Germline V gene lookup returns CDR1 SEHNR and CDR2 FQNEAQ (reference sequence). Complete variable domain (other parts from reference TRBV7-9 and TRBJ1-1): DTGVSQNPRHKITKRGQNVTFRCDPISEHNRLYWYRQTLGQGPEFLTYFQNEAQLEKSRLLSDRFSAERPKGSFSTLEIQRTEQGDSAMYLCASSLEGYMNTEAFFGQGTRLTVV.

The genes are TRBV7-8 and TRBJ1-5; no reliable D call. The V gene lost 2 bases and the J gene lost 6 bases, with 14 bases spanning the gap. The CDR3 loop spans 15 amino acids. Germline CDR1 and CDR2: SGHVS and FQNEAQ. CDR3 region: CASSLLSLEGQPQHF. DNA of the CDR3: TGTGCCAGCAGCTTATTATCCTTAGAGGGTCAGCCCCAGCATTTT.

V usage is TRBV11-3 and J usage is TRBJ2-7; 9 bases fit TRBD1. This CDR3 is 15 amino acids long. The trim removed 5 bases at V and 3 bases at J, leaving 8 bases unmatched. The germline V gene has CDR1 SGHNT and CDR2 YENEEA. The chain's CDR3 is CASSQTGGDGYEQYF. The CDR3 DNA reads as TGTGCCAGCAGCCAAACAGGGGGCGACGGCTACGAGCAGTACTTC.

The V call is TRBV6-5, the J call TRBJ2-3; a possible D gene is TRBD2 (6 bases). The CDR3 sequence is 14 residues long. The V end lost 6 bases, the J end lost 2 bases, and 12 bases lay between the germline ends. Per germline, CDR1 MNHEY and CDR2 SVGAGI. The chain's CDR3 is CASRRDHLTDTQYF. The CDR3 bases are TGTGCCAGCAGGCGGGACCACCTCACAGATACGCAGTATTTT.

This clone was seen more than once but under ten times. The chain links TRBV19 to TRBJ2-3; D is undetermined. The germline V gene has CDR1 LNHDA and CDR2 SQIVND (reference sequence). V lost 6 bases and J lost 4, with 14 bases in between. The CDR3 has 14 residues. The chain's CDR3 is CASRERVVSDTQYF. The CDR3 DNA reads TGTGCCAGTAGAGAAAGGGTTGTTTCAGATACGCAGTATTTT.

CDR3 amino acids: CASSPPSGTRNYGYTF. The CDR3 DNA is TGTGCCAGCTCACCACCGTCAGGGACCCGTAACTATGGCTACACCTTC. The genes are TRBV18 and TRBJ1-2, with D possibly being TRBD1 (5 bases). V was pared by 0 bases and J by 1 base, with 12 bases between. Germline V gene lookup returns CDR1 KGHSH and CDR2 LQKENI. The CDR3 has 16 residues.

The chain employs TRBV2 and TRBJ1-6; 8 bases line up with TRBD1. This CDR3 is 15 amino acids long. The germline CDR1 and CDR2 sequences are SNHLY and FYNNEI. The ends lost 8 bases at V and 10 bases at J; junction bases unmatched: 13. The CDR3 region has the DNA TGTGCCAGCGGTAAGGACAGGGTTTTAGGCTCACCCCTCCACTTT. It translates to CASGKDRVLGSPLHF.

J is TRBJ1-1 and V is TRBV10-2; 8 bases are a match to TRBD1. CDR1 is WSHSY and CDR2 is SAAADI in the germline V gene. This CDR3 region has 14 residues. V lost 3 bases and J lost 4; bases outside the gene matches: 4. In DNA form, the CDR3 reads TGCGCCAGCAGTGATCAGGGGGCCAGCACTGAAGCTTTCTTT. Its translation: CASSDQGASTEAFF.

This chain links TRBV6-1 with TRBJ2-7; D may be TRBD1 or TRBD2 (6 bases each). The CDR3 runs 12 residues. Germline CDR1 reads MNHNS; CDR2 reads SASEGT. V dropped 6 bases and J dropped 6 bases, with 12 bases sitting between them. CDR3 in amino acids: CASSLWGAEQYF. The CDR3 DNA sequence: TGTGCCAGCAGCCTTTGGGGGGCCGAGCAGTACTTC.

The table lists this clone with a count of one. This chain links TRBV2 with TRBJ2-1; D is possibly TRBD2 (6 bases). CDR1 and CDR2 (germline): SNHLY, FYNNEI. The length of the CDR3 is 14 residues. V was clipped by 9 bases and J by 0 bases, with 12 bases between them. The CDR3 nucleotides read TGTGCCAGGGGGGGACCGAGCTCCTACAATGAGCAGTTCTTC. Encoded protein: CARGGPSSYNEQFF.

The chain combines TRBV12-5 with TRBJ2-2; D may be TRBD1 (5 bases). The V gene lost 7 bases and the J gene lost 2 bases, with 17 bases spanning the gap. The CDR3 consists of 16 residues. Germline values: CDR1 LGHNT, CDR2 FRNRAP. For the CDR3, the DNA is TGTGCTAGTGTCTACTTTGGTGGGGCCAACACCGGGGAGCTGTTTTTT. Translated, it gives CASVYFGGANTGELFF.

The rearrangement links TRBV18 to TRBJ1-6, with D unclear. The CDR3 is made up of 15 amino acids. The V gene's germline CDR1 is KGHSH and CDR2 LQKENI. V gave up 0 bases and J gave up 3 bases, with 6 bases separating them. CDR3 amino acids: CASSPPPSYNSPLHF. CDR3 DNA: TGTGCCAGCTCACCACCTCCGAGCTATAATTCACCCCTCCACTTT.